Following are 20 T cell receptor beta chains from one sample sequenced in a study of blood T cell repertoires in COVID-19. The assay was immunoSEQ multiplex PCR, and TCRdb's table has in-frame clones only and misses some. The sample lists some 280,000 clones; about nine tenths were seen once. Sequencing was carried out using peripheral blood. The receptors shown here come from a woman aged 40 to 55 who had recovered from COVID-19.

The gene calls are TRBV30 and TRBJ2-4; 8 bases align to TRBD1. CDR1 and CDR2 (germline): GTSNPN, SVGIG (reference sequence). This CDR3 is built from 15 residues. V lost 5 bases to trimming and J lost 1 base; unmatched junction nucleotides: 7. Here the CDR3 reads CAWSQGASAKNIQYF. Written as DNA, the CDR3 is TGTGCCTGGTCCCAGGGGGCGTCGGCCAAAAACATTCAGTACTTC.

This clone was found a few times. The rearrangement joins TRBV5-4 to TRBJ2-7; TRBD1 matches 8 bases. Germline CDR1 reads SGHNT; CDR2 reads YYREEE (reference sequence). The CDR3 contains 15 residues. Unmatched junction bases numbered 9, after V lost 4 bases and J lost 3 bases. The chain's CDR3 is CASSNRDRLYYEQYF. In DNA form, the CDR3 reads TGTGCCAGCAGCAACCGGGACAGGTTATACTACGAGCAGTACTTC. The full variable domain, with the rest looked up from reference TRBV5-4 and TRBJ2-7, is ETGVTQSPTHLIKTRGQQVTLRCSSQSGHNTVSWYQQALGQGPQFIFQYYREEENGRGNFPPRFSGLQFPNYSSELNVNALELDDSALYLCASSNRDRLYYEQYFGPGTRLTVT.

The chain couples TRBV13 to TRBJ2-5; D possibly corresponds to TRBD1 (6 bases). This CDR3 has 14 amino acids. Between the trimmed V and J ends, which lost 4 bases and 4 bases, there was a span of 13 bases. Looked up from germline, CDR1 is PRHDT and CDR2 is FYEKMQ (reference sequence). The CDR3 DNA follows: TGTGCCAGCAGCTCCACAGGGAGTCGAGAGACCCAGTACTTC. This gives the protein CASSSTGSRETQYF.

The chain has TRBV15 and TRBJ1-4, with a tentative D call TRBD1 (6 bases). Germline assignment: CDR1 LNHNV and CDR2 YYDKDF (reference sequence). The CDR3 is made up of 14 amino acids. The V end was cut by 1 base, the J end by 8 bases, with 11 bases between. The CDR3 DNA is TGTGCCACCAGCAGAGCAGGGGAGCGGGAAAAACTGTTTTTT. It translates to CATSRAGEREKLFF.

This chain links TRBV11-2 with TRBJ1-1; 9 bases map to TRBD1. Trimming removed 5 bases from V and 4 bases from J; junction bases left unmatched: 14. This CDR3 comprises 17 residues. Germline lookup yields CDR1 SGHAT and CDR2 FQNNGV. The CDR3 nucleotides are TGTGCCAGCAGCCAAACCCCCGGGACAGGGAGTTCCACTGAAGCTTTCTTT. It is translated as CASSQTPGTGSSTEAFF.

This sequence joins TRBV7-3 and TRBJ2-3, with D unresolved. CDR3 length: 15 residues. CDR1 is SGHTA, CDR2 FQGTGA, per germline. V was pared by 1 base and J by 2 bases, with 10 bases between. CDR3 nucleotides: TGTGCCAGCAGCTTAAACCCAGGAATCACAGATACGCAGTATTTT. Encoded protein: CASSLNPGITDTQYF.

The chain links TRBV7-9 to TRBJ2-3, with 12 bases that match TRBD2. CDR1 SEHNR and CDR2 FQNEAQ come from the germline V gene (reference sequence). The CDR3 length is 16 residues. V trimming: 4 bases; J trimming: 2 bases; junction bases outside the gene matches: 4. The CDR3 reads CASSSLAGGDTDTQYF. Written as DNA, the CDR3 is TGTGCCAGCAGCTCCCTAGCGGGAGGGGACACAGATACGCAGTATTTT.

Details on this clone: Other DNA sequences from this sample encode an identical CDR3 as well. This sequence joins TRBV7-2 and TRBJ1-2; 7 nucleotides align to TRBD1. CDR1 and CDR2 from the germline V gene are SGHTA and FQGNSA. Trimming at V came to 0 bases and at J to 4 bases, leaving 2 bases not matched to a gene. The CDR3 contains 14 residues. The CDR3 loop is CASSLAAGGYGYTF. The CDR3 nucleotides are TGTGCCAGCAGCTTAGCGGCAGGGGGCTATGGCTACACCTTC.

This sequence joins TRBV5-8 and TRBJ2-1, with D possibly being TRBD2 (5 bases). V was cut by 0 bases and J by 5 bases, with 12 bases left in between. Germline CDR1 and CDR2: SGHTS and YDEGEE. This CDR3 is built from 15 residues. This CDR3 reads CASSLASTTNNEQFF. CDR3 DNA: TGTGCCAGCAGCTTGGCATCGACTACGAACAATGAGCAGTTCTTC.

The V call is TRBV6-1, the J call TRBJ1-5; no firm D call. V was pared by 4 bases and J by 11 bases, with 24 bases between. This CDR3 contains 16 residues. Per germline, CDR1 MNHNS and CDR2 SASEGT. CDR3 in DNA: TGTGCCAGCAGTGCATCGGGTAGGTCCAGCGGGTTTGCCCAGCATTTT. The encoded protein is CASSASGRSSGFAQHF.

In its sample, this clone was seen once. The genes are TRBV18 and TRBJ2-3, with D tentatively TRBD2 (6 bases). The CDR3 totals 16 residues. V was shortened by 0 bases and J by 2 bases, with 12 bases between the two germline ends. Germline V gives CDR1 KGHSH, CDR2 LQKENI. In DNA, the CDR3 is TGTGCCAGCTCACCACCCGGGACTCCTACCACAGATACGCAGTATTTT. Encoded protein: CASSPPGTPTTDTQYF. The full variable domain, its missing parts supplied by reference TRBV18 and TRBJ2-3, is NAGVMQNPRHLVRRRGQEARLRCSPMKGHSHVYWYRQLPEEGLKFMVYLQKENIIDESGMPKERFSAEFPKEGPSILRIQQVVRGDSAAYFCASSPPGTPTTDTQYFGPGTRLTVL.

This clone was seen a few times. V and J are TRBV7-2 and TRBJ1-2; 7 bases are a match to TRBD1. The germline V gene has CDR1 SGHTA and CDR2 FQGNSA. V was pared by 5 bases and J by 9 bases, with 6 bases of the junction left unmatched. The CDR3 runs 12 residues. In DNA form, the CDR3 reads TGTGCCAGCAGCCCGGGACAGCACAGCTACACCTTC. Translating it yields CASSPGQHSYTF.

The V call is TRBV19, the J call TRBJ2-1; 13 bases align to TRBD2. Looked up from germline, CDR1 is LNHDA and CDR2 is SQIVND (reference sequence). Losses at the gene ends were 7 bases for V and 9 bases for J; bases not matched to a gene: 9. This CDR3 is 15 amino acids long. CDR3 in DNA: TGTGCCAGTACCACTAGCGGGAGGGCCGAAGTTGAGCAGTTCTTC. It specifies CASTTSGRAEVEQFF.

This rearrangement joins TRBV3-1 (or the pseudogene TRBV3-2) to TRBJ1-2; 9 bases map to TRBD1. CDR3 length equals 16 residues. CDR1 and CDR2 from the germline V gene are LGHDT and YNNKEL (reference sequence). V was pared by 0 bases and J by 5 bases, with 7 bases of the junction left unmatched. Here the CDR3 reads CASSQEGGQGVYGYTF. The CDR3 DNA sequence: TGTGCCAGCAGCCAAGAGGGGGGACAGGGAGTGTATGGCTACACCTTC.

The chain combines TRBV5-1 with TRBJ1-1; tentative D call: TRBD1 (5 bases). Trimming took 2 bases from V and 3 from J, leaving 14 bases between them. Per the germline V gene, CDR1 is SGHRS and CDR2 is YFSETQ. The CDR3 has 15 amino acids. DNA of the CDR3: TGCGCCAGCAGCTTCGTCTCGGGAGGGGACACTGAAGCTTTCTTT. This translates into CASSFVSGGDTEAFF.

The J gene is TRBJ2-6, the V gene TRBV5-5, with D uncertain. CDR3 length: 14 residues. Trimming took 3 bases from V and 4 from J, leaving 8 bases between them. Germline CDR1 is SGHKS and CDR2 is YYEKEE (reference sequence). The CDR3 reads CASSSPEGANVLTF. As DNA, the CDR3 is TGTGCCAGCAGCTCCCCCGAGGGGGCCAACGTCCTGACTTTC.

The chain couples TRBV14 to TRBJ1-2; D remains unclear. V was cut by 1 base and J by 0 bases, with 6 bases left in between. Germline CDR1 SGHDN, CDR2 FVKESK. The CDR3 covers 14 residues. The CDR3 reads CASSQGATNYGYTF. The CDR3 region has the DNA TGTGCCAGCAGCCAAGGGGCTACTAACTATGGCTACACCTTC.

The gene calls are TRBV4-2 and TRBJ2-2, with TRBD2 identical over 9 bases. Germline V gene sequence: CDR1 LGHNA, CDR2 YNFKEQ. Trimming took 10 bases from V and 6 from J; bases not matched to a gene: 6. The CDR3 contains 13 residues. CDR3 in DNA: TGTGCCACAGAGGGACTAGCTGCCGGGGAGCTGTTTTTT. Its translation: CATEGLAAGELFF.

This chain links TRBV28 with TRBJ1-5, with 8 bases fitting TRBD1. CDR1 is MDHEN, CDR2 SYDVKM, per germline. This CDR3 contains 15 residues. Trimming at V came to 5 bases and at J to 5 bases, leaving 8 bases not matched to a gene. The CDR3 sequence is CASSGTGQGHQPQHF. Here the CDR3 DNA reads TGTGCCAGCAGTGGCACCGGACAGGGTCATCAGCCCCAGCATTTT.

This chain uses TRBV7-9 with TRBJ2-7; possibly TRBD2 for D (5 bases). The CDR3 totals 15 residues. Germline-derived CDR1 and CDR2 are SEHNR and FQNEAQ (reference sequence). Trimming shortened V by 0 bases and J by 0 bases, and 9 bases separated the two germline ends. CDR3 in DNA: TGTGCCAGCAGCTTAGCGATGGGGAGCTCCTACGAGCAGTACTTC. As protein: CASSLAMGSSYEQYF.